This T cell receptor (beta chain) was captured in a study of blood T cell repertoires in COVID-19. Background on the study: Sites in the United States, Italy and Spain provided acute and convalescent COVID-19 samples. Sources were T cells, B-cell-depleted T cells, or PBMCs; the material itself was cDNA or gDNA.

V was clipped by 3 bases and J by 4 bases, with 16 bases between them. The V gene's germline CDR1 is DFQATT and CDR2 SNEGSKA (reference sequence). The CDR3 sequence is 15 residues long. Authors' data handling: Quantification of nucleated cells was approximated via reference gene primer amplification. Using immunoSEQ multiplex PCR, the repertoire was profiled, and TCRdb retains in-frame clones only, with some absent. That table furnishes V, J and clone size, whereas the DNA furnished D and trimming. The sample consists of about 53,000 clones, 60% to 80% of them appearing once. The TCR originated in a man between 65 and 85 years old with active or convalescent COVID-19. The chain joins TRBV20-1 to TRBJ1-3; no reliable D call. The sample taken for sequencing was peripheral blood. CDR3 region: CSASPITDLGNTIYF. In nucleotides, the CDR3 is TGCAGTGCTAGTCCAATTACAGACCTCGGAAACACCATATATTTT.